This TCR beta chain is drawn from a study of early T cells in non-severe SARS-CoV-2 infection. Trimming cost V 2 bases and J 4 bases, with 8 bases left between them. This CDR3 is 13 amino acids long. Germline loops: CDR1 KGHSH, CDR2 LQKENI. This clonotype was seen more than once but under ten times. Individual cDNA molecules received unique molecular identifiers. TCRdb used MiXCR to reprocess the 5' RACE reads, holding one entry per CDR3 protein. The table lists about 50,000 distinct CDR3 sequences, less than 10% of them singletons, with approximately 5.3% in the top ten. V is TRBV18 and J is TRBJ1-2; D remains unclear. The sequence was collected from an adult who was a healthcare worker with PCR-confirmed SARS-CoV-2 infection or an uninfected control (not recorded which). Sequencing was performed on whole blood, taken at baseline. CDR3 sequence (DNA): TGTGCCAGCTCACCAGGGGTAGGCTATGGCTACACCTTC. It is translated as CASSPGVGYGYTF.